Described below is a single T cell receptor beta chain sequence and its context. Its antigen is currently unknown. The CDR3 extends over 16 amino acids. Germline CDR1 SGHTA, CDR2 FQGNSA. V lost 5 bases to trimming and J lost 6 bases; unmatched junction nucleotides: 10. This specimen comes from a study of T cell responses to AZD1222 COVID-19 vaccine. General study findings and limits: Without day 14 samples, only post-peak T cell repertoires were studied. At baseline, just a handful of AZD1222 recipients tested seropositive. Clonal diversity was possibly underestimated, and the donors were mostly white British, with more females. Spike as a whole was targeted by vaccine-associated CD4 TCRs, dominant at 160-218 and 743-854.

Assay used: immunoSEQ multiplex PCR; TCRdb lists only in-frame clones, some missing. The sample contains 95,000 to 120,000 clones, roughly 87% of which appear only once. This receptor was identified in an adult in good health. V gene TRBV7-2 combines with J gene TRBJ2-7, with 13 bases fitting TRBD2. The sample consisted of peripheral blood, taken on day 0 of MenACWY control vaccination. The CDR3 DNA reads TGTGCCAGCAGCAGAACTAGCGGGGGGGCCTTTGGCGAGCAGTACTTC. This codes for CASSRTSGGAFGEQYF.